These T cell receptor beta chains were read from a single sample in a study of T cell repertoires in cytomegalovirus infection. TCRdb fed the reads into MiXCR, producing one record per CDR3 protein. In the table there are 200,000 or so distinct CDR3 sequences, roughly 27% of which are singletons. The specimen sequenced was PBMCs. The receptors here all came from a human donor in good health (CMV status not recorded). Some clones in this sample may be carry-over from other donors' samples. The CDR3 runs from the conserved cysteine through the conserved F or W. A D gene is named only where the DNA matches it firmly. The size entry is marked missing in some rows and otherwise reads once, few, many or a size class.

size: .
V: TRBV7-9
D: .
J: TRBJ1-1
DNA: TGTGCCAGCGGAACTGTGAACACTGAAGCTTTCTTT
CDR3: CASGTVNTEAFF

size: few
V: TRBV11-1
D: .
J: TRBJ1-1
DNA: TGTGCCAGCAGCTTCTCCGGCGTGAACACTGAAGCTTTCTTT
CDR3: CASSFSGVNTEAFF

size: .
V: TRBV7-2
D: .
J: TRBJ1-2
DNA: TGTGCCAGCAGCCGGGACGCTATGGAGGGCTACACCTTC
CDR3: CASSRDAMEGYTF

size: .
V: TRBV19
D: TRBD2
J: TRBJ2-1
DNA: TGTGCCAGTAGTATAGCGGGCGGGGGGGCTAATGAGCAGTTCTTC
CDR3: CASSIAGGGANEQFF

size: .
V: TRBV7-9
D: .
J: TRBJ2-7
DNA: TGTGCCAGCAGCCTTAAGGGGGGGATTACGGACAGCCGGCCTTACGAGCAGTACTTC
CDR3: CASSLKGGITDSRPYEQYF

size: .
V: TRBV20-1
D: TRBD2
J: TRBJ2-3
DNA: TGCAGTGCCCAGACGGGACTAGCGGTGGGGTTAGGGGATACGCAGTATTTT
CDR3: CSAQTGLAVGLGDTQYF

size: .
V: TRBV14
D: .
J: TRBJ1-4
DNA: TGTGCCAGCAGCCCCTCGTTCAGGACGCTGTTTTTT
CDR3: CASSPSFRTLFF

size: many
V: TRBV7-2
D: TRBD1
J: TRBJ1-5
DNA: TGTGCCAGCAGCTTCGGACAGGGGGCCGGTCAGCCCCAGCATTTT
CDR3: CASSFGQGAGQPQHF

size: few
V: TRBV27
D: .
J: TRBJ2-2
DNA: TGTGCCAGCAGCCCCCGAGGAGCGGGGAACACCGGGGAGCTGTTTTTT
CDR3: CASSPRGAGNTGELFF

size: .
V: TRBV7-6
D: TRBD1
J: TRBJ2-5
DNA: TGTGCCAGCAGCTTACTAGGACAGGGAGAGCAAGAGACCCAGTACTTC
CDR3: CASSLLGQGEQETQYF

size: .
V: TRBV10-2
D: .
J: TRBJ2-1
DNA: TGCGCCAGCAGTGGAGGGACGGGAGCACTCAATGAGCAGTTCTTC
CDR3: CASSGGTGALNEQFF

size: few
V: TRBV7-3
D: .
J: TRBJ1-1
DNA: TGTGCCAGCAGCTTACAGGGTACGGTGACTGAAGCTTTCTTT
CDR3: CASSLQGTVTEAFF

size: many
V: TRBV15
D: .
J: TRBJ1-1
DNA: TGTGCCACCAGCAGGGAATCGACCGGGACCCGGAACACTGAAGCTTTCTTT
CDR3: CATSRESTGTRNTEAFF

size: .
V: TRBV20-1
D: TRBD1
J: TRBJ1-2
DNA: TGCAGTGCTAGAGTACCCGGGACAGATACTATTCCCTATGGCTACACCTTC
CDR3: CSARVPGTDTIPYGYTF

size: few
V: TRBV7-6
D: .
J: TRBJ1-2
DNA: TGTGCCAGCAGTAGGGGGAGGGGCGCAAACTATGGCTACACCTTC
CDR3: CASSRGRGANYGYTF

size: .
V: TRBV29-1
D: .
J: TRBJ1-4
DNA: TGCAGCGTTACAGCGTATGGTGAAAAACTGTTTTTT
CDR3: CSVTAYGEKLFF

size: many
V: TRBV11-2
D: .
J: TRBJ2-7
DNA: TGTGCCAGCAGCTTAGACGGAGGGGGGGAGCAGTACTTC
CDR3: CASSLDGGGEQYF

size: .
V: TRBV5-1
D: .
J: TRBJ1-4
DNA: TGCGCCAGCAGCTTGGCCGACGGGGGCAGTGAAAAACTGTTTTTT
CDR3: CASSLADGGSEKLFF

size: .
V: TRBV27
D: TRBD2
J: TRBJ2-1
DNA: TGTGCCAGCTTCGGGACTAGCGGAACCGAGCAGTTCTTC
CDR3: CASFGTSGTEQFF

size: many
V: TRBV7-2
D: .
J: TRBJ2-7
DNA: TGTGCCAGCAGCTCCCGACAGGTCTACGAGCAGTACTTC
CDR3: CASSSRQVYEQYF

size: .
V: TRBV12-3/TRBV12-4
D: TRBD1
J: TRBJ1-1
DNA: TGTGCCAGCAGTCCTATGGGACAGGGAGGGTATCGGACTGAAGCTTTCTTT
CDR3: CASSPMGQGGYRTEAFF

size: .
V: TRBV4-2
D: .
J: TRBJ2-4
DNA: TGTGCCAGCAGCCAGGGTAGCGATTCAGCCAAAAACATTCAGTACTTC
CDR3: CASSQGSDSAKNIQYF

size: .
V: TRBV12-3/TRBV12-4
D: .
J: TRBJ1-1
DNA: TGTGCCAGCAGCGTAGGGGTAGCTTTCTTT
CDR3: CASSVGVAFF

size: few
V: TRBV5-6
D: TRBD1
J: TRBJ1-2
DNA: TGTGCCAGCAGCTCCACAGGGGGCCCCTATGGCTACACCTTC
CDR3: CASSSTGGPYGYTF

size: .
V: TRBV19
D: .
J: TRBJ1-1
DNA: TGTGCCAGTAGAATCGACATCTATTCAGTTGAAGCTTTCTTT
CDR3: CASRIDIYSVEAFF

size: many
V: TRBV7-8
D: .
J: TRBJ1-1
DNA: TGTGCCAGCAGTCAAACATGGGAAGCTTTCTTT
CDR3: CASSQTWEAFF

size: .
V: TRBV6-1
D: .
J: TRBJ2-1
DNA: TGTGCCAGCAGTGAATCAATAGGGGATGAGCAGTTCTTC
CDR3: CASSESIGDEQFF

size: few
V: TRBV6-2/TRBV6-3
D: .
J: TRBJ1-1
DNA: TGTGCCACCTCGTGGGGGGATGAAGCTTTCTTT
CDR3: CATSWGDEAFF

size: .
V: TRBV12-3/TRBV12-4
D: .
J: TRBJ2-1
DNA: TGTGCCAGCAGTTCCCTCCGGACAGCGGACAATGAGCAGTTCTTC
CDR3: CASSSLRTADNEQFF

size: .
V: TRBV12-3/TRBV12-4
D: TRBD1
J: TRBJ2-7
DNA: TGTGCCAGCAGTTTATCGGGACAGGGATACGAGCAGTACTTC
CDR3: CASSLSGQGYEQYF

size: .
V: TRBV27
D: .
J: TRBJ2-7
DNA: TGTGCCAGCAGTTCGCAAAAGGGGGGGGCAAGTGACTACGAGCAGTACTTC
CDR3: CASSSQKGGASDYEQYF

size: many
V: TRBV7-2
D: TRBD2
J: TRBJ2-1
DNA: TGTGCCAGCAGCTCGCAGCGGGGGGGCGGGGATGAGCAGTTCTTC
CDR3: CASSSQRGGGDEQFF

size: few
V: TRBV12-3/TRBV12-4
D: .
J: TRBJ2-1
DNA: TGTGCCAGCAGTCCCGGGGCACACTTTGAGCAGTTCTTC
CDR3: CASSPGAHFEQFF

size: .
V: TRBV19
D: .
J: TRBJ2-1
DNA: TGTGCCAGTAGTGCAAATCCGCCCCGAAGCTCCTACAATGAGCAGTTCTTC
CDR3: CASSANPPRSSYNEQFF

size: many
V: TRBV7-2
D: .
J: TRBJ2-3
DNA: TGTGCCAGCAGCTTAGAACCGCCCCCGAGCGGAAACACAGATACGCAGTATTTT
CDR3: CASSLEPPPSGNTDTQYF

size: .
V: TRBV30
D: TRBD1
J: TRBJ2-1
DNA: TGTGCCTGGGGGGACAGGGGGAGTGAGCAGTTCTTC
CDR3: CAWGDRGSEQFF